This TCR beta chain derives from a study of T cell responses to AZD1222 COVID-19 vaccine. Study-wide points: Epitopes outside B.1.351 and B.1.1.7 mutated regions reportedly drew nearly half of spike TCRs. Seropositive at baseline were only a handful of AZD1222 recipients. Mostly white British, mostly female donors; authors suggested clonal diversity may be underestimated.

Clones were read by immunoSEQ multiplex PCR, and TCRdb kept only the in-frame ones, dropping some. The table includes about 100,000 clones, roughly 87% detected once. Remarks on this clone: Its specificity is not known.

Germline V CDR1 and CDR2: KGHSH, LQKENI. There are 13 residues in the CDR3. V was cut by 3 bases and J by 6 bases, with 11 bases left in between. The J gene is TRBJ1-2, the V gene TRBV18, with D hard to call. This clonotype originated in an adult in good health. This sample comprised peripheral blood, obtained on day 0 of AZD1222 vaccination. The CDR3: CASSPSSGDGYTF. For the CDR3, the DNA is TGTGCCAGCTCACCTAGTTCGGGAGATGGCTACACCTTC.